This T cell receptor (beta chain) was documented in a study of cytomegalovirus exposure and HLA in healthy donors. Whole-study findings and limits: A later analysis found that most CMV-associated TCR beta chains appeared HLA-restricted. Per a prior analysis, the majority of TCR beta V segments were productive roughly 87% or roughly 30% of the time.

A note on this clone: Its antigen is unidentified.

Vbeta (60) and Jbeta (13) primers were used in the PCR. Repertoires were generated with immunoSEQ multiplex PCR, while TCRdb's copy carries only in-frame clones and drops some. The profile shows approximately 100,000 clones, about 68% of them singletons. The CDR3 loop spans 13 amino acids. Germline CDR1 reads GTSNPN; CDR2 reads SVGIG (reference sequence). With V trimmed by 1 base and J by 6 bases, 3 bases remained unmatched. The source is a male donor in good health and CMV-seropositive. V and J are TRBV30 and TRBJ2-3, with 8 bases that match TRBD2. The source material was PBMCs. The DNA of the CDR3 is TGTGCCTGGAGTGGGCCGGGGGGGGATACGCAGTATTTT. Its translation: CAWSGPGGDTQYF.